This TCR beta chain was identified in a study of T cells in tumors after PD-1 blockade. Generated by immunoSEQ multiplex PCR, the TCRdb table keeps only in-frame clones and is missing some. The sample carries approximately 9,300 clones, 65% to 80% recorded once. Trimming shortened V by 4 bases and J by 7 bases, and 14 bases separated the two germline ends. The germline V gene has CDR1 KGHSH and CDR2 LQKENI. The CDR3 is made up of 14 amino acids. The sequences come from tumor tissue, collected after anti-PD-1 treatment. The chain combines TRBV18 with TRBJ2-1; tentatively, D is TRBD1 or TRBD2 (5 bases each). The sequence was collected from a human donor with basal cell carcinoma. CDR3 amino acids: CASSQTLGDNEQFF. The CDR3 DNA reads TGTGCCAGCTCACAAACATTGGGGGATAATGAGCAGTTCTTC.